This TCR beta chain was identified in a study of blood T cell repertoires in COVID-19. Study-level background: Researchers got acute and convalescent COVID-19 samples from the United States, Italy and Spain. Sources were T cells, B-cell-depleted T cells, or PBMCs; the material itself was cDNA or gDNA.

The V and J ends lost 4 bases and 1 base respectively, with 8 bases between them. This CDR3 contains 13 residues. Germline CDR1 and CDR2: SGHNT and YYREEE (reference sequence). Authors' data handling: Quantification of nucleated cells was approximated via reference gene primer amplification. The data were produced by immunoSEQ multiplex PCR, yet TCRdb's version contains in-frame clones alone and is incomplete. From that table come the V and J calls and clone size; the DNA was used to work out D and trimming. The sample shows 65,000 to 80,000 clones, 88% of them seen only once. This chain links TRBV5-4 with TRBJ1-1; D may be TRBD1 (5 bases). Sequencing was performed on peripheral blood. The TCR comes from a man aged 65 to 85 with active or convalescent COVID-19. This CDR3 reads CASSLTANTEAFF. CDR3 in DNA: TGTGCCAGCAGCCTGACAGCGAACACTGAAGCTTTCTTT.